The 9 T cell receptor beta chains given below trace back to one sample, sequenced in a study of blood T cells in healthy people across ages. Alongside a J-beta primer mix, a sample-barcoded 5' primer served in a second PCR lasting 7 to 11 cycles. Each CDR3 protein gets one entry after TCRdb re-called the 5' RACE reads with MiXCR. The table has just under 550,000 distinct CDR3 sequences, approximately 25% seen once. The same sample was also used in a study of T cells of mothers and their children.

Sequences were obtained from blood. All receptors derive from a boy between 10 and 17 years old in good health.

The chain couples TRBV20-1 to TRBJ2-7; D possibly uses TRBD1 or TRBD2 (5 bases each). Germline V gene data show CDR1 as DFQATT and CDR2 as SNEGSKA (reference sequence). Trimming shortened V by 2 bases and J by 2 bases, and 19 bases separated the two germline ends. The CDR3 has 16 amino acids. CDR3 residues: CSARTSGAALTYEQYF. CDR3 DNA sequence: TGCAGTGCTAGAACCTCCGGGGCCGCCCTCACCTACGAGCAGTACTTC.

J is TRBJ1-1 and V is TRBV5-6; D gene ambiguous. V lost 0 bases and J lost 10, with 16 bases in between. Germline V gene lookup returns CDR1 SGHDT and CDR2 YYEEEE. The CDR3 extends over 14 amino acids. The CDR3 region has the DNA TGTGCCAGCAGCTTGGCCGAGACGGCCCCGGGAGCTTTCTTT. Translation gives CASSLAETAPGAFF.

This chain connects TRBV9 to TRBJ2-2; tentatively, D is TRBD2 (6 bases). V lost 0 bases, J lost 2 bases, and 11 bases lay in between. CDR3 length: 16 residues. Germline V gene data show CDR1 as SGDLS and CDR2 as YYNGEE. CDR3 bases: TGTGCCAGCAGCGTAGTTGTTAGCGGAAACACCGGGGAGCTGTTTTTT. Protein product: CASSVVVSGNTGELFF. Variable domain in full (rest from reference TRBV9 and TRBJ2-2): DSGVTQTPKHLITATGQRVTLRCSPRSGDLSVYWYQQSLDQGLQFLIQYYNGEERAKGNILERFSAQQFPDLHSELNLSSLELGDSALYFCASSVVVSGNTGELFFGEGSRLTVL.

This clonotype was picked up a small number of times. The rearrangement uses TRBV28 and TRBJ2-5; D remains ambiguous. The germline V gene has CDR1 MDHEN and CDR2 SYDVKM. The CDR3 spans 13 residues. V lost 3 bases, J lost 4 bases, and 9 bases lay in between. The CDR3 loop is CASSLESRETQYF. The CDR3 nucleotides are TGTGCCAGCAGTTTGGAATCTCGAGAGACCCAGTACTTC.

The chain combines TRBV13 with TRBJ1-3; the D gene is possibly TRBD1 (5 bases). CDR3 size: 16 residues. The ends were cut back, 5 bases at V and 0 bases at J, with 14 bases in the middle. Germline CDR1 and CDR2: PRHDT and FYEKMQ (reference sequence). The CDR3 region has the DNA TGTGCCAGCAGCCCCCGGAGGGGCCGCTCTGGAAACACCATATATTTT. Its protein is CASSPRRGRSGNTIYF.

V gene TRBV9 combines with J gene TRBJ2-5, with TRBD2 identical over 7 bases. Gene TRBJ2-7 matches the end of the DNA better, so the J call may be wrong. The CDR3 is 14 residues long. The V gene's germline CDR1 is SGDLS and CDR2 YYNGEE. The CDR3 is CASSGASGSYEQYF. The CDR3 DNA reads TGTGCCAGCAGCGGGGCTAGCGGAAGCTACGAGCAGTACTTC.

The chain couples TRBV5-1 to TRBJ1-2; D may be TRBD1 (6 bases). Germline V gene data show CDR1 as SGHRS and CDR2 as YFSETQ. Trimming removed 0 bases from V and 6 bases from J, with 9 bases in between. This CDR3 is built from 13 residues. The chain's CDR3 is CASSLAGADGYTF. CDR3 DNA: TGCGCCAGCAGCTTGGCGGGGGCGGATGGCTACACCTTC.

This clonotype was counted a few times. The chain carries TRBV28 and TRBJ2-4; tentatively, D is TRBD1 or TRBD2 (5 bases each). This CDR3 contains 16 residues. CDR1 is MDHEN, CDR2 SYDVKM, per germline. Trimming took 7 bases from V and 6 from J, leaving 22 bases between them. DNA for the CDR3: TGTGCCAGCACCTCCGGGGCTAAATTGACATCAAACATTCAGTACTTC. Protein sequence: CASTSGAKLTSNIQYF.

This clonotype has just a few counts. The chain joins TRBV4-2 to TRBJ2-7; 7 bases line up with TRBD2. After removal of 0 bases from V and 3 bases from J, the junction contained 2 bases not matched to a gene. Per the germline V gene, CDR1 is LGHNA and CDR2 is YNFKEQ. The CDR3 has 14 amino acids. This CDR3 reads CASSQDIAGYEQYF. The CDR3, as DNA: TGTGCCAGCAGCCAAGATATAGCGGGCTACGAGCAGTACTTC.